This T cell receptor beta chain derives from a study of blood T cell repertoires in COVID-19. Overall study: Acute-phase and convalescent COVID-19 samples originated in the United States, Italy and Spain.

The CDR3 totals 15 residues. V dropped 1 base and J dropped 2 bases, with 12 bases sitting between them. Germline loops: CDR1 SNHLY, CDR2 FYNNEI. In the authors' workflow: For nucleated cells, counts were estimated from reference gene primer amplification. Using immunoSEQ multiplex PCR, the repertoire was profiled, and TCRdb retains in-frame clones only, with some absent. V, J and clone size are taken as reported in that table, and D and trimming were inferred from the DNA itself. The sample records approximately 150,000 clones, 81% being singletons. The sequenced sample was peripheral blood. The chain links TRBV2 to TRBJ2-7, with D possibly being TRBD2 (5 bases). This sequence originates from a human donor in a cohort sampled during active COVID-19. CDR3 nucleotide sequence: TGTGCCAGCAGTGAAGTCTGGGTCGGGGCCTACGAGCAGTACTTC. Translating gives CASSEVWVGAYEQYF. The variable domain in full, completed from reference TRBV2 and TRBJ2-7, reads EPEVTQTPSHQVTQMGQEVILRCVPISNHLYFYWYRQILGQKVEFLVSFYNNEISEKSEIFDDQFSVERPDGSNFTLKIRSTKLEDSAMYFCASSEVWVGAYEQYFGPGTRLTVT.